The sequence of this T cell receptor (beta chain) was determined in a study of blood T cell repertoires in COVID-19. Study overall: The cDNA or gDNA used as material had been derived from T cells, B-cell-depleted T cells, or PBMCs.

Seattle patients were enrolled during active infection and followed longitudinally. Original analysis: Amplified reference gene primers provided the basis for estimating nucleated cell counts. Using immunoSEQ multiplex PCR, the repertoire was profiled, and TCRdb retains in-frame clones only, with some absent. D and trimming come from the DNA, and the V and J calls and clone size come from that table. The data show about 160,000 clones, around 83% seen once. Germline loops: CDR1 SEHNR, CDR2 FQNEAQ (reference sequence). The V and J ends lost 8 bases and 3 bases respectively, with 6 bases between them. The CDR3 loop spans 11 amino acids.

The sample was peripheral blood. The receptor comes from a woman aged 45-65 years with COVID-19, enrolled during active disease. The rearrangement uses TRBV7-9 and TRBJ2-3; no definite D call. CDR3 in DNA: TGTGCCAGCTCTAAGACAGATACGCAGTATTTT. Its translation: CASSKTDTQYF.